Described below is a single TCR beta chain sequence and its context. The CDR3 sequence is 13 residues long. V shed 4 bases, J shed 4 bases, and the junction held 3 bases outside the gene matches. Germline V gene data show CDR1 as MNHEY and CDR2 as SMNVEV (reference sequence). The data are from a study of blood T cells in healthy people across ages. PCR was performed a second time for roughly 7 to 12 cycles using a sample-barcoded 5' primer and a J-beta primer mix. TCRdb re-called the 5' RACE reads through MiXCR, storing one row per CDR3 protein. This table has 850,000 to 1,100,000 distinct CDR3 sequences, around two fifths appearing once.

The chain joins TRBV27 to TRBJ1-1, with 7 bases matching TRBD1. Sequencing was done on a sample of blood. This TCR derives from a man aged 18 to 29 in good health. The CDR3 coding sequence is TGTGCCAGCAGTTCGACAGGGCCCACTGAAGCTTTCTTT. Its translation: CASSSTGPTEAFF.